The 16 T cell receptor beta chains given below trace back to one sample, sequenced in a study of low-dose radiotherapy and immunotherapy resistance in tumors. Alpha- and beta-chain coverage of first-strand cDNA came from TRAV- and TRBV-specific primers. TCRs were put through 15 to 25 PCR cycles of amplification with Phusion. A constant-region primer and the V-primer adapter served as the primer pair. TCRdb re-derived calls from the reads in MiXCR, one entry per CDR3 protein. In the table there are more than 9,500 distinct CDR3 sequences, under 85% of which are singletons. These TCRs come from a human donor with advanced metastatic prostate, ovarian, gallbladder or colorectal cancer (not recorded which). This table probably holds off-target reads from a library built for another chain.

The V gene is TRBV7-2, the J gene TRBJ2-2; 9 bases align to TRBD2. V lost 4 bases and J lost 1; bases outside the gene matches: 4. The germline CDR1 and CDR2 sequences are SGHTA and FQGNSA. The CDR3 contains 16 residues. CDR3 DNA: TGTGCCAGCAGCTCCCGGACTAGCGTGAACACCGGGGAGCTGTTTTTT. As protein: CASSSRTSVNTGELFF. Combining the CDR3 with reference TRBV7-2 and TRBJ2-2 gives the whole variable domain GAGVSQSPSNKVTEKGKDVELRCDPISGHTALYWYRQSLGQGLEFLIYFQGNSAPDKSGLPSDRFSAERTGGSVSTLTIQRTQQEDSAVYLCASSSRTSVNTGELFFGEGSRLTVL.

The rearrangement links TRBV18 to TRBJ2-3; 7 bases agree with TRBD1. The CDR3 loop spans 15 amino acids. Per germline, CDR1 KGHSH and CDR2 LQKENI. The ends lost 1 base at V and 3 bases at J; junction bases unmatched: 4. The CDR3 region is CASSPRVRGTDTQYF. The CDR3 nucleotides read TGTGCCAGCTCACCACGGGTCAGGGGGACAGATACGCAGTATTTT.

The chain carries TRBV5-1 and TRBJ2-1; TRBD1 matches 11 bases. V dropped 5 bases and J dropped 2; count of bases not matched to a gene: 3. The CDR3 is 15 amino acids. CDR1 and CDR2 (germline): SGHRS, YFSETQ. This CDR3 reads CASSRTGGAYNEQFF. The CDR3 bases are TGCGCCAGCAGTCGGACAGGGGGCGCCTACAATGAGCAGTTCTTC.

V gene TRBV29-1 combines with J gene TRBJ2-7; 9 positions match TRBD1. Germline CDR1 is SQVTM and CDR2 is ANQGSEA. The CDR3 has 12 amino acids. The V segment lost 7 bases and the J segment 3 bases; nucleotides outside the gene matches: 4. The DNA of the CDR3 is TGCAGCGGTAGGGGACAGGGCTACGAGCAGTACTTC. Amino acid sequence: CSGRGQGYEQYF.

Remarks on this clonotype: An end of the junction does not agree with germline; a read error may underlie this. The chain employs TRBV5-1 and TRBJ2-1; D gene uncertain. The CDR3 contains 15 residues. Per germline, CDR1 SGHRS and CDR2 YFSETQ. The CDR3 DNA reads TGCGCCAGCAGCTTGGGGCAGGCCCGCTACTATGAGCAGTTCTTC. The encoded protein is CASSLGQARYYEQFF.

The chain joins TRBV20-1 to TRBJ2-7; a possible D gene is TRBD2 (6 bases). The CDR3 contains 13 residues. Germline V lookup: CDR1 DFQATT, CDR2 SNEGSKA (reference sequence). Trimming shortened V by 3 bases and J by 1 base, and 10 bases separated the two germline ends. CDR3 in amino acids: CSARGGSSYEQYF. As DNA, the CDR3 is TGCAGTGCTAGGGGGGGTAGTTCCTACGAGCAGTACTTC.

CDR3 DNA sequence: TGTGCCAGCAGTGAACTAGCGTGGGACACCGGGGAGCTGTTTTTT. Protein sequence: CASSELAWDTGELFF. The chain has TRBV6-1 and TRBJ2-2; possibly TRBD2 for D (6 bases). Per the germline V gene, CDR1 is MNHNS and CDR2 is SASEGT. V lost 2 bases to trimming and J lost 3 bases, with 10 bases between them. This CDR3 region has 15 residues.

The chain recombines TRBV6-6 with TRBJ2-5; D unresolved. This CDR3 comprises 12 residues. CDR1 MNHNY and CDR2 SVGAGI come from the germline V gene (reference sequence). V lost 6 bases and J lost 4, with 9 bases in between. The CDR3 sequence is CASSSGRETQYF. The CDR3 DNA follows: TGTGCCAGCAGCTCCGGTAGAGAGACCCAGTACTTC.

The rearrangement joins TRBV5-6 to TRBJ2-7; D unresolved. The CDR3 runs to 11 residues. Trimming pared 7 bases from V and 7 bases from J, leaving 12 bases between. Germline CDR1 and CDR2: SGHDT and YYEEEE. The CDR3, as DNA: TGTGCCAGCGGTTGGGATGGAGAGCAGTACTTC. Translation: CASGWDGEQYF.

This chain links TRBV4-3 with TRBJ1-5; D is possibly TRBD1 (6 bases). CDR1 is LGHNA and CDR2 is YSLEER in the germline V gene. The CDR3 contains 15 residues. The V gene lost 0 bases and the J gene lost 3 bases, with 9 bases spanning the gap. The CDR3 coding sequence is TGCGCCAGCAGCCAAGAACCGGGGGCCAATCAGCCCCAGCATTTT. Translating gives CASSQEPGANQPQHF.

The chain links TRBV2 to TRBJ2-7; a weak D match, TRBD1 (6 bases). CDR3 length: 12 residues. Germline assignment: CDR1 SNHLY and CDR2 FYNNEI. Trimming shortened V by 8 bases and J by 0 bases, and 8 bases separated the two germline ends. The CDR3 sequence: CASSGDSYEQYF. The DNA of the CDR3 is TGTGCCAGCTCAGGGGACTCCTACGAGCAGTACTTC.

The V gene is TRBV12-3 or TRBV12-4, the J gene TRBJ2-5; the match to TRBD2 covers 7 bases. J gave up 5 bases and V 8 bases, and 5 bases lay outside the gene matches. The CDR3 is 12 amino acids. CDR3 region: CASGRAQETQYF. Here the CDR3 DNA reads TGTGCCAGCGGGAGGGCCCAGGAGACCCAGTACTTC.

The rearrangement uses TRBV5-1 and TRBJ2-1; 7 bases map to TRBD1. V lost 0 bases to trimming and J lost 7 bases; unmatched junction nucleotides: 10. Looked up from germline, CDR1 is SGHRS and CDR2 is YFSETQ. The CDR3 runs 16 residues. The CDR3 protein is CASSLVGTGAWNEQFF. As DNA, the CDR3 is TGCGCCAGCAGCTTGGTCGGAACAGGGGCTTGGAATGAGCAGTTCTTC.

The sample holds a few counts of this clonotype. The V call is TRBV4-2, the J call TRBJ2-1; no clear D. Germline V gene lookup returns CDR1 LGHNA and CDR2 YNFKEQ. This CDR3 has 14 residues. The ends were cut back, 5 bases at V and 8 bases at J, with 16 bases in the middle. The CDR3 DNA reads as TGTGCCAGCAGCGCCGGAAGGATTAATGATGAGCAGTTCTTC. Its protein product is CASSAGRINDEQFF.

The J gene is TRBJ2-1, the V gene TRBV7-9; D is unresolved. Trimming removed 2 bases from V and 8 bases from J, with 10 bases in between. The CDR3 totals 13 residues. Germline lookup yields CDR1 SEHNR and CDR2 FQNEAQ (reference sequence). CDR3 nucleotides: TGTGCCAGCAGCTTATCGGCTATTGATGAGCAGTTCTTC. Translation: CASSLSAIDEQFF.

The chain employs TRBV7-9 and TRBJ2-3, with TRBD2 as a possible D gene (6 bases). The V end was cut by 5 bases, the J end by 2 bases, with 20 bases between. The length of the CDR3 is 17 residues. CDR1 is SEHNR, CDR2 FQNEAQ, per germline (reference sequence). The DNA for the CDR3 is TGTGCCAGCAGCCCGTCCAGACTAGTTCGCTACACAGATACGCAGTATTTT. Its protein product is CASSPSRLVRYTDTQYF.